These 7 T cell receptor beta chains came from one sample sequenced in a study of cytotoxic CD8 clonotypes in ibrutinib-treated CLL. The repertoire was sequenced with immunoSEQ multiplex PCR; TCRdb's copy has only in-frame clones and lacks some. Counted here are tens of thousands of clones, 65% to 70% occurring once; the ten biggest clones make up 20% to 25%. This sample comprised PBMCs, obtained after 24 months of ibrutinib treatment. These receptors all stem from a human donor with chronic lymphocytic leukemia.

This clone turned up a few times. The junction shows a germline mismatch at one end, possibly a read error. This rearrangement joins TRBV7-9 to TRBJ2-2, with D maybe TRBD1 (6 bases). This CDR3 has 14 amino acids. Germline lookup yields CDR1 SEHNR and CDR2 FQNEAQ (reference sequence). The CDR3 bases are TGTGCCAGCAGCATAGCAGGGGAAGCCGGGGAGCTGTTTTTT. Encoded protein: CASSIAGEAGELFF.

CDR3 protein: CASSLGGLNSYNEQFF. The CDR3 coding sequence is TGCGCCAGCAGCTTGGGGGGTCTCAACTCCTACAATGAGCAGTTCTTC. The chain uses TRBV5-1 and TRBJ2-1; no definite D call. In germline, CDR1 is SGHRS, CDR2 YFSETQ. The CDR3 is 16 residues long. Trimming removed 0 bases at V and 0 bases at J, with 10 bases between.

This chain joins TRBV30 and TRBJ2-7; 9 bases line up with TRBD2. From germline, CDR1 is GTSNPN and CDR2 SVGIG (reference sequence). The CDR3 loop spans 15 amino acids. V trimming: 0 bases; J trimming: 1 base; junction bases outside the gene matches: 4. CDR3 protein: CAWSVLAGVSYEQYF. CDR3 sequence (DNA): TGTGCCTGGAGTGTATTAGCGGGAGTGTCCTACGAGCAGTACTTC.

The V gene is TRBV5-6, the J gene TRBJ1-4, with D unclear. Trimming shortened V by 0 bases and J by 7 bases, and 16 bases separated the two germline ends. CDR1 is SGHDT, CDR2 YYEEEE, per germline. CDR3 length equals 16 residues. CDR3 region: CASSLERGKGSEKLFF. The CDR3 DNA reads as TGTGCCAGCAGCTTGGAACGTGGGAAGGGTAGTGAAAAACTGTTTTTT.

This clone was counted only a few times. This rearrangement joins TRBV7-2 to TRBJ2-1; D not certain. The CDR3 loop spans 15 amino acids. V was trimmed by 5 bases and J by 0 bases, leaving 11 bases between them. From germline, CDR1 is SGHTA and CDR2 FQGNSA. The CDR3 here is CASSPMTGSYNEQFF. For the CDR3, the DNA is TGTGCCAGCAGCCCAATGACTGGCTCCTACAATGAGCAGTTCTTC.

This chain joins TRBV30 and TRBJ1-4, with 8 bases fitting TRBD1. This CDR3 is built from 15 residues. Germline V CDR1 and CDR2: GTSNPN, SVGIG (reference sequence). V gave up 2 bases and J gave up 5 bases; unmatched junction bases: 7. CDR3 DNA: TGTGCCTGGAGTTGGGCAGGGGGCTCAAATGAAAAACTGTTTTTT. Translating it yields CAWSWAGGSNEKLFF.

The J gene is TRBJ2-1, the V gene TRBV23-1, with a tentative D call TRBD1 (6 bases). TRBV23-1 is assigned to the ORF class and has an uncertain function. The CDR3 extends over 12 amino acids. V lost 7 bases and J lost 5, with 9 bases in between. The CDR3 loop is CASKGEHNEQFF. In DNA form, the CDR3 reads TGCGCCAGCAAGGGGGAGCACAATGAGCAGTTCTTC.